The T cell receptor (beta chain) under discussion was sequenced for a study of blood T cell repertoires in COVID-19. Study-level information: T cells, B-cell-depleted T cells, or PBMCs supplied cDNA or gDNA.

This clone appeared a single time. Only in-frame clones appear in the TCRdb table, and some are missing; sequencing was by immunoSEQ multiplex PCR. Among about 47,000 clones listed, about four fifths were seen once. Sequencing input: peripheral blood. The TCR was taken from a man in his forties or fifties with acute or convalescent COVID-19.

CDR3 amino acids: CASSLAVTRSVYEQYF. The CDR3 nucleotides are TGTGCCAGCAGCTTAGCGGTCACGCGCTCCGTCTACGAGCAGTACTTC. The chain is built from TRBV7-8 and TRBJ2-7; no reliable D call. Germline-derived CDR1 and CDR2 are SGHVS and FQNEAQ. The CDR3 covers 16 residues. V lost 0 bases, J lost 3 bases, and 15 bases lay in between.